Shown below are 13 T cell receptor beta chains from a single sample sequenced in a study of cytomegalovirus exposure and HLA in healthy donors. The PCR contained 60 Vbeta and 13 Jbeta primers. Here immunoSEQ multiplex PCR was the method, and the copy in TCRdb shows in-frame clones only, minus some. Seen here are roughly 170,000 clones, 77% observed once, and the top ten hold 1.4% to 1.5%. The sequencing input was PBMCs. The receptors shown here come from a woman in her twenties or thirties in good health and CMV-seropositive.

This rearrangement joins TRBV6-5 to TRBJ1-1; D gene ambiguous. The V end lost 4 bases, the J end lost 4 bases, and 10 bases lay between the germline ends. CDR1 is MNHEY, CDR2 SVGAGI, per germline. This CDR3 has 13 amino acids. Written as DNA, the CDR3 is TGTGCCAGCAGTTTCCCCGAGGCCACTGAAGCTTTCTTT. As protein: CASSFPEATEAFF.

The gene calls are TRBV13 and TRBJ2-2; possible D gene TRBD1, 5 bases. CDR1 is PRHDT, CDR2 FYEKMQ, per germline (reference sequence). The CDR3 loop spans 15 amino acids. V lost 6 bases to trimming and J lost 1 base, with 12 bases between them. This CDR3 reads CASRGRRKNTGELFF. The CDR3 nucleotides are TGTGCCAGCAGGGGGCGGCGGAAGAACACCGGGGAGCTGTTTTTT.

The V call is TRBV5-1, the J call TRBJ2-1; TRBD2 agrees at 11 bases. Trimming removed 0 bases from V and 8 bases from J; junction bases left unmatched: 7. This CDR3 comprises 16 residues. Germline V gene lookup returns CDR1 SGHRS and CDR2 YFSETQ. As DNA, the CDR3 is TGCGCCAGCAGCTTGGCCGGAATAGCGGGAGGGTATGAGCAGTTCTTC. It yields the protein CASSLAGIAGGYEQFF.

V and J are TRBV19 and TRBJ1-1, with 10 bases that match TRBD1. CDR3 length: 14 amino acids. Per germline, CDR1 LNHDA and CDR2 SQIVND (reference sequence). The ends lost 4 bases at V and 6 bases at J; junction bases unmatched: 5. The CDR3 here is CASSTGQGWSEAFF. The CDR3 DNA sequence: TGTGCCAGTAGTACGGGACAGGGGTGGTCTGAAGCTTTCTTT.

The DNA of the CDR3 is TGTGCCTGGAGTGGTCTAGAGGCTAAAGAGCAGTACTTC. Translation: CAWSGLEAKEQYF. This chain uses TRBV30 with TRBJ2-7; D unresolved. V was trimmed by 1 base and J by 7 bases, leaving 14 bases between them. This CDR3 comprises 13 residues. Germline lookup yields CDR1 GTSNPN and CDR2 SVGIG (reference sequence).

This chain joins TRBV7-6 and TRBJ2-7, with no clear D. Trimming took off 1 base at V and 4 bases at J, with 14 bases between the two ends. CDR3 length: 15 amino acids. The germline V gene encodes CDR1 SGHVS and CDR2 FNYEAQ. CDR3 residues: CASSLEHTPLYEQYF. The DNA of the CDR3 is TGTGCCAGCAGCTTAGAACACACCCCATTATACGAGCAGTACTTC. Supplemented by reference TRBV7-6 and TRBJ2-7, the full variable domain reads GAGVSQSPRYKVTKRGQDVALRCDPISGHVSLYWYRQALGQGPEFLTYFNYEAQQDKSGLPNDRFSAERPEGSISTLTIQRTEQRDSAMYRCASSLEHTPLYEQYFGPGTRLTVT.

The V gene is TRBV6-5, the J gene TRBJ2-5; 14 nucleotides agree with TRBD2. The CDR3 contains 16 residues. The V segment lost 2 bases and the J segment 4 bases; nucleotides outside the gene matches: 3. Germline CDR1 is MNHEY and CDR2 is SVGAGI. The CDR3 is CASSYGLAGGGETQYF. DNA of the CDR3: TGTGCCAGCAGTTACGGACTAGCGGGAGGAGGAGAGACCCAGTACTTC.

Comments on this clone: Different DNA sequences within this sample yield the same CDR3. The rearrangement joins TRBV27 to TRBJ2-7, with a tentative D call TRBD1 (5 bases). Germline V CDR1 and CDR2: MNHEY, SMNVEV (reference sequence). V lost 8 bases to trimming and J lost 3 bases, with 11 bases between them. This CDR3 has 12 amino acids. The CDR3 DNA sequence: TGTGCCAGCTCTTCCCAGGGCTACGAGCAGTACTTC. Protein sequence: CASSSQGYEQYF.

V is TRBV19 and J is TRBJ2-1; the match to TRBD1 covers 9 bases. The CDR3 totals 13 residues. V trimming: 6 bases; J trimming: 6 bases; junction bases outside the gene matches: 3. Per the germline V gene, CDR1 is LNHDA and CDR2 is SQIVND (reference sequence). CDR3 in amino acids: CASRGDRANEQFF. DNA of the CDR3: TGTGCCAGTAGGGGGGACAGGGCCAATGAGCAGTTCTTC.

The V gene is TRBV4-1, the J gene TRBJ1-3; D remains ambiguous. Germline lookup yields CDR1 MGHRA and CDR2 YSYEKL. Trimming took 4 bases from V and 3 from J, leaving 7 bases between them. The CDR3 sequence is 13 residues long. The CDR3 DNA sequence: TGCGCCAGCAGCCCGGGGTATGGAAACACCATATATTTT. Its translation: CASSPGYGNTIYF.

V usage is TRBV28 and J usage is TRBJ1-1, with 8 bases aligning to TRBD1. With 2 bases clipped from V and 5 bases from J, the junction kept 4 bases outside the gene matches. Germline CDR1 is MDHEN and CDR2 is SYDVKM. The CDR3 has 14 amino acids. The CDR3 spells CASSLKYRGTEAFF. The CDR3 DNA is TGTGCCAGCAGTTTAAAGTACAGGGGGACTGAAGCTTTCTTT.

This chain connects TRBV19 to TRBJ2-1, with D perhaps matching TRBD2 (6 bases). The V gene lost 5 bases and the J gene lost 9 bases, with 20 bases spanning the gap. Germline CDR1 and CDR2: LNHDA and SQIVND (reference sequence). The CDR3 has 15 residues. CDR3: CASSGPGLAASEQFF. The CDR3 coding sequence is TGTGCCAGTAGTGGCCCGGGACTTGCCGCAAGTGAGCAGTTCTTC. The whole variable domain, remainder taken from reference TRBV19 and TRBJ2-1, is DGGITQSPKYLFRKEGQNVTLSCEQNLNHDAMYWYRQDPGQGLRLIYYSQIVNDFQKGDIAEGYSVSREKKESFPLTVTSAQKNPTAFYLCASSGPGLAASEQFFGPGTRLTVL.

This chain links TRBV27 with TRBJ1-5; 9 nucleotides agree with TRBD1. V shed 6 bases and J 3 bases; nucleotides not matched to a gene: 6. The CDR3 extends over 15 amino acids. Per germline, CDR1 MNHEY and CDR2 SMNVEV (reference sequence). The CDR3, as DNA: TGTGCCAGCAGGCCCGGGACAGGGTTCAATCAGCCCCAGCATTTT. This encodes CASRPGTGFNQPQHF.